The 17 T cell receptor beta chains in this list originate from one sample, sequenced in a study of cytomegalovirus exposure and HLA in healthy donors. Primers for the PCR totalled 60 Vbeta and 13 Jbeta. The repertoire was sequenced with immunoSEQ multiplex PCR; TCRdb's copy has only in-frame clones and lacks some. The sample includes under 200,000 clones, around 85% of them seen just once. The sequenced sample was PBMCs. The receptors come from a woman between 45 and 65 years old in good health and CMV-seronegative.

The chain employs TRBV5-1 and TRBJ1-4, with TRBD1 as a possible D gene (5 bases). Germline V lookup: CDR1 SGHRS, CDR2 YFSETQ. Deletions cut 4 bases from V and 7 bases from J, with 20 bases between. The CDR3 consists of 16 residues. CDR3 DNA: TGCGCCAGCAGCCTCGGGGGGGGGACCTATACTGAAAAACTGTTTTTT. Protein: CASSLGGGTYTEKLFF.

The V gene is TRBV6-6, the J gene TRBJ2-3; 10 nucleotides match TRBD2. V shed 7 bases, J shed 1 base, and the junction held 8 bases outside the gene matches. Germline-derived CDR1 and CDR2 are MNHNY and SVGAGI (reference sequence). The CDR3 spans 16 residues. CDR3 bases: TGTGCCAGCACCCCAAGGACTAGCGGTCGCACAGATACGCAGTATTTT. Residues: CASTPRTSGRTDTQYF.

The CDR3 DNA follows: TGTGCCAGCAGTGAAAGGACAGGGAGGATTGCAGATACGCAGTATTTT. It specifies CASSERTGRIADTQYF. The rearrangement uses TRBV6-1 and TRBJ2-3; the match to TRBD1 covers 8 bases. The germline V gene has CDR1 MNHNS and CDR2 SASEGT. Unmatched junction bases numbered 8, after V lost 2 bases and J lost 4 bases. The CDR3 length is 16 residues.

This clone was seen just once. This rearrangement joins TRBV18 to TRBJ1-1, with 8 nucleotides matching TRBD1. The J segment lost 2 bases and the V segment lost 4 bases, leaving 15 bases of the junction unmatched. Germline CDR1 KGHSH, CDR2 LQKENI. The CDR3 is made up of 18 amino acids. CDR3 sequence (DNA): TGTGCCAGCTCACGTCTGAGGAGCGGGACAGGTCTAAACACTGAAGCTTTCTTT. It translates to CASSRLRSGTGLNTEAFF.

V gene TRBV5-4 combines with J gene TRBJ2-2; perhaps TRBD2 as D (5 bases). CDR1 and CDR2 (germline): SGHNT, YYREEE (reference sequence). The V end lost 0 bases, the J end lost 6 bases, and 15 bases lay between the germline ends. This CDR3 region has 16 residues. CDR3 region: CASSLDLASFPGELFF. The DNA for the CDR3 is TGTGCCAGCAGCTTGGACCTAGCTAGTTTCCCCGGGGAGCTGTTTTTT.

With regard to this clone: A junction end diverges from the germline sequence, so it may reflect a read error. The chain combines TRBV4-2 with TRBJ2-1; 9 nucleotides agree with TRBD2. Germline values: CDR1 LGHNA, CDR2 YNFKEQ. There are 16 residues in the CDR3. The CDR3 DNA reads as TGTACCAGCAGCCCCGGTGATAGCGGGAGAATTAATGAGCAGTTCTTC. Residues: CTSSPGDSGRINEQFF.

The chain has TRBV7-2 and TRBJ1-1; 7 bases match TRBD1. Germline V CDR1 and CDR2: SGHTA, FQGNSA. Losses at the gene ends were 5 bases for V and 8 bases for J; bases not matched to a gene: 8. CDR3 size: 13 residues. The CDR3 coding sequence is TGTGCCAGCAGCGCCCGGGACAGAGACGAAGCTTTCTTT. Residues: CASSARDRDEAFF.

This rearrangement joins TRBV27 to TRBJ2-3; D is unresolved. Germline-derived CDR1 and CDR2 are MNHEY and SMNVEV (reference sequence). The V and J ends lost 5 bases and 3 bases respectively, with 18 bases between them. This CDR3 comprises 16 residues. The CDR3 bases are TGTGCCAGCAGTCCCTATCCCCCATCCATAACAGATACGCAGTATTTT. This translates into CASSPYPPSITDTQYF.

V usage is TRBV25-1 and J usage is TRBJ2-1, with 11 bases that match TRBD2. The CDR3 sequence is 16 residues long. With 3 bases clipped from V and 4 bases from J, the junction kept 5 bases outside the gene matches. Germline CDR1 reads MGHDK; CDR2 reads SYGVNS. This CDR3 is CASSDRGTSGYNEQFF. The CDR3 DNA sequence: TGTGCCAGCAGTGATCGTGGGACTAGCGGATACAATGAGCAGTTCTTC.

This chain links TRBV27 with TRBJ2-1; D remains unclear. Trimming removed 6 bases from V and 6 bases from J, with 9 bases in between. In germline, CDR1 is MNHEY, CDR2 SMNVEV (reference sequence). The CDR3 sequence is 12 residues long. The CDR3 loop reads CASSLTLNEQFF. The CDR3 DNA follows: TGTGCCAGCAGCCTGACTCTCAATGAGCAGTTCTTC.

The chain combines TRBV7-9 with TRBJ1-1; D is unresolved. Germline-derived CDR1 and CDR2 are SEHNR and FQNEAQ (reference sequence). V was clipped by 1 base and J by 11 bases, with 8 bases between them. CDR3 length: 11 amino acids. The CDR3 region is CASSLDGWAFF. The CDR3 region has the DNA TGTGCCAGCAGCTTAGACGGGTGGGCTTTCTTT.

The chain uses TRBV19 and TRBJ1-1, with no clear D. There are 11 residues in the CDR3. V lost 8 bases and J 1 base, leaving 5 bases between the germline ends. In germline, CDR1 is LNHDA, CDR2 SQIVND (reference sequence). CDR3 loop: CASRGNTEAFF. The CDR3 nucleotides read TGTGCCAGTCGGGGGAACACTGAAGCTTTCTTT. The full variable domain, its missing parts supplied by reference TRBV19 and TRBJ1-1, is DGGITQSPKYLFRKEGQNVTLSCEQNLNHDAMYWYRQDPGQGLRLIYYSQIVNDFQKGDIAEGYSVSREKKESFPLTVTSAQKNPTAFYLCASRGNTEAFFGQGTRLTVV.

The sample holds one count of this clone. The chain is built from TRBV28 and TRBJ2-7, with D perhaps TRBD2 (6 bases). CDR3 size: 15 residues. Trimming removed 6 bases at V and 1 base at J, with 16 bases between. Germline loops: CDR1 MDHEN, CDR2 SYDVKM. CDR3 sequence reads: CASRTEGFGSYEQYF. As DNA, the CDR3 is TGTGCCAGCAGGACGGAGGGGTTTGGTTCCTACGAGCAGTACTTC.

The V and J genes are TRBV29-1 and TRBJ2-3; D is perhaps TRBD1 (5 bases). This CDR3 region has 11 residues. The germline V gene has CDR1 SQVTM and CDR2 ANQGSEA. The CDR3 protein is CNEGADNTQYF. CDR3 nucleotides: TGCAACGAAGGGGCAGATAATACGCAGTATTTT.

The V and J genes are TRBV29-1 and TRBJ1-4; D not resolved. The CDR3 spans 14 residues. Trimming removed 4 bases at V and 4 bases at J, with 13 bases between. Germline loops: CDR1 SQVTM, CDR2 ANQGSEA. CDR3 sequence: CSVAEGWDNEKLFF. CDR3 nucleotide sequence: TGCAGCGTTGCGGAGGGTTGGGATAATGAAAAACTGTTTTTT.

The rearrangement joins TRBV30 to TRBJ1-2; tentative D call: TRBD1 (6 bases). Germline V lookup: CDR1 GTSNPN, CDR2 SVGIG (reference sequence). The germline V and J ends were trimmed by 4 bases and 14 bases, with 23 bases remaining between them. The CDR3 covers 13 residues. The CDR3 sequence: CAWTGWTESTPTF. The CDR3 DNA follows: TGTGCCTGGACGGGCTGGACAGAAAGCACCCCAACCTTC.

CDR3 bases: TGTGCCAGCAGGCCGACTACGACCTACAATGAGCAGTTCTTC. Residues: CASRPTTTYNEQFF. The genes are TRBV2 and TRBJ2-1, with D possibly matching TRBD2 (5 bases). V was shortened by 6 bases and J by 2 bases, with 11 bases between the two germline ends. The germline V gene has CDR1 SNHLY and CDR2 FYNNEI. The CDR3 covers 14 residues.